The clone carrying this T cell receptor beta chain was seen ten or more times. The record originates from a study of blood T cells in healthy people across ages. A second PCR of 7 to 11 cycles used a sample-barcoded 5' primer and a J-beta primer mix. A template-switch adaptor containing 12 random nucleotides labeled each cDNA molecule. Each sample yielded at least 2.5 million CDR3-containing paired-end reads. TCRdb ran MiXCR on the 5' RACE reads and lists one entry per CDR3 protein. Here the sample spans roughly 700,000 distinct CDR3 sequences, about a third being singletons. This sequence originates from a woman aged 80 or over in good health. The sample taken for sequencing was blood.

CDR3 nucleotides: TGCGCCAGCAGCTTGGACGGACAGATCCAAGAGACCCAGTACTTC. This codes for CASSLDGQIQETQYF. This chain uses TRBV5-1 with TRBJ2-5; D is possibly TRBD1 (6 bases). The CDR3 consists of 15 residues. The germline gives CDR1 SGHRS, CDR2 YFSETQ. The V and J ends lost 0 bases and 1 base respectively, with 10 bases between them.